This T cell receptor (beta chain) appears in the sequencing data of a study of technical replicates of blood from a few donors. The V and J ends lost 0 bases and 2 bases respectively, with 5 bases between them. CDR3 length equals 13 residues. CDR1 and CDR2 (germline): SGHNT, YENEEA. The protocol was immunoSEQ multiplex PCR, while the TCRdb copy is restricted to in-frame clones and leaves out a portion. In the table there are around 84,000 clones, roughly nine tenths of which are singletons. Sequencing was carried out using T cells isolated from PBMCs. V gene TRBV11-3 combines with J gene TRBJ2-7; D is ambiguous. The sequence was obtained from a human donor in good health. CDR3 in amino acids: CASSLDITYEQYF. CDR3 nucleotides: TGTGCCAGCAGCTTAGATATTACCTACGAGCAGTACTTC.